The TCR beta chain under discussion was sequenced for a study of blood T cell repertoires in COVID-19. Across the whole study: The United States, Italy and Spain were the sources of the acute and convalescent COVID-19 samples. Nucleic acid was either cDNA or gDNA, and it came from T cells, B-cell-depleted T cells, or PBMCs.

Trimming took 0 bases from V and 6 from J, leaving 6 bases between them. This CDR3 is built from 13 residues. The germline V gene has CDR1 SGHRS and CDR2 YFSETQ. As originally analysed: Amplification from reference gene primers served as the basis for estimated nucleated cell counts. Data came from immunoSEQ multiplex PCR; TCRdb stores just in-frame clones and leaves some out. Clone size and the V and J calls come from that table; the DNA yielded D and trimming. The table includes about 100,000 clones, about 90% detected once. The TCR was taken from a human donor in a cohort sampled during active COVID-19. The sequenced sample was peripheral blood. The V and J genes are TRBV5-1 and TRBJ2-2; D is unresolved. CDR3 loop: CASSLVRAGELFF. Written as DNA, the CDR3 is TGCGCCAGCAGCTTGGTCCGTGCCGGGGAGCTGTTTTTT.